Following are 32 T cell receptor beta chains from one sample sequenced in a study of blood T cell repertoires in COVID-19. Libraries were prepared by immunoSEQ multiplex PCR; TCRdb keeps only in-frame clonotypes and omits some of them. The sample records around 100,000 clones, roughly 92% being singletons. The sample consisted of peripheral blood. These receptors were obtained from a man aged 65 to 85 with acute or convalescent COVID-19.

This clone was found once. The chain recombines TRBV4-3 with TRBJ1-5; 8 bases align to TRBD1. V dropped 5 bases and J dropped 7; count of bases not matched to a gene: 10. This CDR3 is built from 15 residues. CDR1 and CDR2 from the germline V gene are LGHNA and YSLEER. CDR3 coding DNA: TGCGCCAGCAGCGAAGGGGCGGCAGGGGGCCAGCCCCAGCATTTT. It yields the protein CASSEGAAGGQPQHF.

The chain combines TRBV28 with TRBJ1-2; TRBD1 agrees at 8 bases. The CDR3 covers 15 residues. The germline V gene encodes CDR1 MDHEN and CDR2 SYDVKM. The junction had 14 bases not matched to a gene; V was cut back by 6 bases and J by 8 bases. The CDR3 DNA reads as TGTGCCAGCAGCCCCGCTTTACAGGGGGTAGGGGGCTACACCTTC. This gives the protein CASSPALQGVGGYTF.

J is TRBJ2-5 and V is TRBV10-3; D gene uncertain. This CDR3 is 20 amino acids long. V dropped 0 bases and J dropped 4 bases, with 27 bases sitting between them. The V gene's germline CDR1 is ENHRY and CDR2 SYGVKD. The CDR3 region is CAISESIPKFGPKIPETQYF. The CDR3 DNA is TGTGCCATCAGTGAGTCGATCCCAAAATTCGGTCCCAAAATTCCAGAGACCCAGTACTTC.

The V gene is TRBV6-2 or TRBV6-3, the J gene TRBJ1-1, with 9 bases that match TRBD1. The CDR3 consists of 17 residues. The V gene end was trimmed by 5 bases and the J gene end by 2 bases; junction bases not matched to a gene: 12. Per the germline V gene, CDR1 is MNHEY and CDR2 is SVGEGT. In DNA form, the CDR3 reads TGTGCCAGCAGTAGCCGACCACAGGGGGCGCGCAACACTGAAGCTTTCTTT. Translated, it gives CASSSRPQGARNTEAFF.

V is TRBV24-1 and J is TRBJ2-6; 7 positions match TRBD1. Germline values: CDR1 KGHDR, CDR2 SFDVKD. V lost 2 bases to trimming and J lost 0 bases; unmatched junction nucleotides: 3. The CDR3 has 17 amino acids. Here the CDR3 reads CATSDWDSSSGANVLTF. In DNA form, the CDR3 reads TGTGCCACCAGTGATTGGGACAGCTCCTCTGGGGCCAACGTCCTGACTTTC.

In its sample, this clone was seen a few times. V is TRBV29-1 and J is TRBJ2-1; 9 nucleotides align to TRBD2. V was pared by 4 bases and J by 2 bases, with 9 bases of the junction left unmatched. CDR1 and CDR2 (germline): SQVTM, ANQGSEA. This CDR3 has 16 residues. CDR3 bases: TGCAGCGTTGTCTTGGCTAGCGGGGATACCTACAATGAGCAGTTCTTC. Protein: CSVVLASGDTYNEQFF.

V is TRBV6-6 and J is TRBJ2-1; 8 positions agree with TRBD2. With V trimmed by 5 bases and J by 1 base, 10 bases remained unmatched. Germline CDR1 MNHNY, CDR2 SVGAGI (reference sequence). This CDR3 is built from 17 residues. The CDR3 reads CASSPDASGYSYNEQFF. The CDR3 DNA reads as TGTGCCAGCAGTCCCGACGCTAGCGGGTATTCCTACAATGAGCAGTTCTTC.

CDR3 sequence reads: CASSRGPGRSNNEQFF. For the CDR3, the DNA is TGTGCCAGCAGCCGCGGGCCCGGGAGGAGTAACAATGAGCAGTTCTTC. The rearrangement joins TRBV5-6 to TRBJ2-1; TRBD2 matches at 7 bases. This CDR3 region has 16 residues. Germline V gives CDR1 SGHDT, CDR2 YYEEEE. V shed 4 bases and J 5 bases; nucleotides not matched to a gene: 12. Together with reference TRBV5-6 and TRBJ2-1, the CDR3 gives the full variable domain: DAGVTQSPTHLIKTRGQQVTLRCSPKSGHDTVSWYQQALGQGPQFIFQYYEEEERQRGNFPDRFSGHQFPNYSSELNVNALLLGDSALYLCASSRGPGRSNNEQFFGPGTRLTVL.

CDR3 in DNA: TGTGCCAGCAGGGGGACAGGTCGATCACCCCTCCACTTT. It specifies CASRGTGRSPLHF. This chain uses TRBV12-3 or TRBV12-4 with TRBJ1-6; 8 nucleotides agree with TRBD1. J was trimmed by 10 bases and V by 6 bases; bases with no gene match: 5. The CDR3 is 13 residues long.

The chain joins TRBV30 to TRBJ1-1; D is unresolved. Trimming stripped 8 bases from V and 7 bases from J, with 11 bases between. The length of the CDR3 is 10 residues. Germline values: CDR1 GTSNPN, CDR2 SVGIG (reference sequence). The CDR3 is CAHGVVEAFF. The CDR3 DNA reads as TGTGCCCACGGGGTCGTTGAAGCTTTCTTT.

The rearrangement joins TRBV6-2 or TRBV6-3 to TRBJ1-6; D is ambiguous. Trimming pared 5 bases from V and 11 bases from J, leaving 10 bases between. Germline V gene sequence: CDR1 MNHEY, CDR2 SVGEGT. There are 12 residues in the CDR3. In DNA form, the CDR3 reads TGTGCCAGCAGTCCGACAACCCCACCCCTCCACTTT. Translated: CASSPTTPPLHF.

The chain couples TRBV27 to TRBJ2-7; 9 nucleotides line up with TRBD1. Germline lookup yields CDR1 MNHEY and CDR2 SMNVEV (reference sequence). This CDR3 has 12 residues. The CDR3 DNA is TGTGCGACCAAGACAGGGGGGCACGAGCAGTACTTC. This gives the protein CATKTGGHEQYF.

The V call is TRBV11-3, the J call TRBJ2-2; D gene unclear. CDR1 is SGHNT, CDR2 YENEEA, per germline. The CDR3 contains 14 residues. The V and J ends lost 9 bases and 4 bases respectively, with 15 bases between them. CDR3 sequence: CASTSADFTGELFF. The CDR3 DNA reads as TGTGCCAGTACTTCCGCAGACTTCACCGGGGAGCTGTTTTTT.

The rearrangement links TRBV18 to TRBJ1-5, with TRBD1 matching 9 bases. The germline V gene has CDR1 KGHSH and CDR2 LQKENI. V lost 2 bases, J lost 3 bases, and 2 bases stayed unmatched. The CDR3 is 15 residues long. CDR3 DNA: TGTGCCAGCTCACCAGGGACAGGGAACAATCAGCCCCAGCATTTT. Its protein product is CASSPGTGNNQPQHF.

This clone was found once. The chain links TRBV5-1 to TRBJ1-6, with D possibly matching TRBD1 (5 bases). V was cut by 4 bases and J by 7 bases, with 15 bases left in between. In germline, CDR1 is SGHRS, CDR2 YFSETQ. This CDR3 contains 15 residues. The CDR3 DNA reads as TGCGCCAGCAGCCCCCGTGTGGGGCCCAATTCACCCCTCCACTTT. Protein: CASSPRVGPNSPLHF.

V gene TRBV19 combines with J gene TRBJ1-5, with a tentative D call TRBD1 (5 bases). V lost 3 bases and J lost 1, with 16 bases in between. CDR3 length: 17 residues. From germline, CDR1 is LNHDA and CDR2 SQIVND (reference sequence). The CDR3 region has the DNA TGTGCCAGTAGTATCCAGGGAATATACATAAGCAATCAGCCCCAGCATTTT. Its translation: CASSIQGIYISNQPQHF.

The chain links TRBV7-9 to TRBJ2-5; 8 bases are shared with TRBD1. The CDR3 length is 17 residues. Trimming at V came to 0 bases and at J to 4 bases, leaving 10 bases not matched to a gene. The V gene's germline CDR1 is SEHNR and CDR2 FQNEAQ (reference sequence). CDR3 sequence reads: CASSLAILQGAGETQYF. CDR3 sequence (DNA): TGTGCCAGCAGCTTAGCGATACTCCAGGGGGCTGGAGAGACCCAGTACTTC. Full variable domain (missing parts from reference TRBV7-9 and TRBJ2-5): DTGVSQNPRHKITKRGQNVTFRCDPISEHNRLYWYRQTLGQGPEFLTYFQNEAQLEKSRLLSDRFSAERPKGSFSTLEIQRTEQGDSAMYLCASSLAILQGAGETQYFGPGTRLLVL.

This chain links TRBV24-1 with TRBJ2-7; TRBD1 matches 8 bases. Trimming at V came to 4 bases and at J to 3 bases, leaving 13 bases not matched to a gene. Germline CDR1 reads KGHDR; CDR2 reads SFDVKD. There are 17 residues in the CDR3. The CDR3 here is CATSEQIGADRVYEQYF. The CDR3 bases are TGTGCCACCAGTGAACAAATTGGCGCGGACAGGGTCTACGAGCAGTACTTC.

The V and J genes are TRBV6-5 and TRBJ1-3, with TRBD1 as a possible D gene (6 bases). Germline CDR1 and CDR2: MNHEY and SVGAGI. The CDR3 is 14 amino acids. Trimming left V 6 bases short and J 2 bases short, with 11 bases between. For the CDR3, the DNA is TGTGCCAGCAGGGGCCGGGACACTGGAAACACCATATATTTT. The encoded protein is CASRGRDTGNTIYF.

This chain joins TRBV10-2 and TRBJ2-7, with a tentative D call TRBD1 (6 bases). The V gene lost 3 bases and the J gene lost 0 bases, with 21 bases spanning the gap. Germline loops: CDR1 WSHSY, CDR2 SAAADI. The CDR3 consists of 18 residues. CDR3 amino acids: CASSDTRWGQANSYEQYF. DNA of the CDR3: TGCGCCAGCAGTGACACCCGGTGGGGGCAGGCGAACTCCTACGAGCAGTACTTC.

This clone was picked up one time. The chain employs TRBV6-5 and TRBJ2-1; no clear D. The V gene lost 0 bases and the J gene lost 6 bases, with 9 bases spanning the gap. The CDR3 runs to 14 residues. Germline values: CDR1 MNHEY, CDR2 SVGAGI. The CDR3 sequence is CASSYSFRSNEQFF. The CDR3 bases are TGTGCCAGCAGTTACTCGTTCCGGTCCAATGAGCAGTTCTTC.

The V and J genes are TRBV5-5 and TRBJ2-2; D gene ambiguous. Trimming cost V 0 bases and J 6 bases, with 3 bases left between them. This CDR3 region has 12 residues. In germline, CDR1 is SGHKS, CDR2 YYEKEE (reference sequence). CDR3 in DNA: TGTGCCAGCAGCTTGGTCGCCGGGGAGCTGTTTTTT. This sequence encodes CASSLVAGELFF.

The chain recombines TRBV28 with TRBJ2-1; 8 nucleotides match TRBD2. Germline loops: CDR1 MDHEN, CDR2 SYDVKM. V lost 11 bases, J lost 8 bases, and 11 bases stayed unmatched. The CDR3 length is 13 residues. The DNA for the CDR3 is TGTGCCGCCGGGGGCGGGAGGAACGATGAGCAGTTCTTC. Encoded protein: CAAGGGRNDEQFF. The variable domain in full, with the rest retrieved from reference TRBV28 and TRBJ2-1, is DVKVTQSSRYLVKRTGEKVFLECVQDMDHENMFWYRQDPGLGLRLIYFSYDVKMKEKGDIPEGYSVSREKKERFSLILESASTNQTSMYLCAAGGGRNDEQFFGPGTRLTVL.

The rearrangement links TRBV7-3 to TRBJ2-2; 7 bases map to TRBD2. Trimming cost V 5 bases and J 5 bases; bases outside gene matches: 11. Germline lookup yields CDR1 SGHTA and CDR2 FQGTGA. The CDR3 contains 16 residues. The CDR3 DNA is TGTGCCAGCAGCCCACGCCGGGGGGTTCGAACCGGGGAGCTGTTTTTT. Amino acid sequence: CASSPRRGVRTGELFF.

The V call is TRBV19, the J call TRBJ1-2; 7 bases are shared with TRBD1. Germline CDR1 reads LNHDA; CDR2 reads SQIVND (reference sequence). V lost 5 bases and J lost 4; bases outside the gene matches: 4. This CDR3 spans 13 amino acids. CDR3 loop: CASSPGTAYGYTF. As DNA, the CDR3 is TGTGCCAGTAGTCCGGGGACAGCCTATGGCTACACCTTC.

The chain couples TRBV30 to TRBJ1-5; D is unclear. CDR1 and CDR2 (germline): GTSNPN, SVGIG (reference sequence). The V end was cut by 2 bases, the J end by 9 bases, with 11 bases between. CDR3 length: 12 residues. CDR3 nucleotides: TGTGCCTGGAGTACCCAGGCAGCGCCCCAGCATTTT. This translates into CAWSTQAAPQHF.

In its sample, this clone was seen a few times. The V and J genes are TRBV25-1 and TRBJ1-4, with 7 bases matching TRBD1. With V trimmed by 6 bases and J by 10 bases, 11 bases remained unmatched. Germline loops: CDR1 MGHDK, CDR2 SYGVNS. This CDR3 region has 14 residues. The CDR3 DNA is TGTGCCAGCAGACTACCGGGACAGTATGGAAAACTGTTTTTT. Translation: CASRLPGQYGKLFF.

This clone was counted once. The gene calls are TRBV5-6 and TRBJ1-3; D gene unclear. The CDR3 has 17 amino acids. Germline CDR1 reads SGHDT; CDR2 reads YYEEEE. V lost 0 bases to trimming and J lost 0 bases, with 13 bases between them. DNA of the CDR3: TGTGCCAGCAGCTTGGCCGGTAGTGTCTTCTCTGGAAACACCATATATTTT. This codes for CASSLAGSVFSGNTIYF.

This chain joins TRBV5-6 and TRBJ1-2; the match to TRBD1 covers 8 bases. Germline lookup yields CDR1 SGHDT and CDR2 YYEEEE. The CDR3 loop spans 15 amino acids. The junction had 6 bases not matched to a gene; V was cut back by 0 bases and J by 5 bases. In DNA, the CDR3 is TGTGCCAGCAGCTTGGAGTTTCGGACAGGGTATGGCTACACCTTC. As protein: CASSLEFRTGYGYTF.

The chain couples TRBV11-3 to TRBJ1-1, with D unclear. Germline V gene sequence: CDR1 SGHNT, CDR2 YENEEA. V lost 4 bases and J 3 bases, leaving 9 bases between the germline ends. CDR3 length: 13 amino acids. The CDR3 reads CASSSHFYTEAFF. The DNA of the CDR3 is TGTGCCAGCAGCTCCCATTTTTACACTGAAGCTTTCTTT.

The chain couples TRBV6-6 to TRBJ2-7, with 7 nucleotides matching TRBD1. The J segment lost 0 bases and the V segment lost 7 bases, leaving 6 bases of the junction unmatched. CDR3 length: 14 residues. The germline gives CDR1 MNHNY, CDR2 SVGAGI (reference sequence). The CDR3 nucleotides read TGTGCCAGCACCTCGGGACAGATCTCCTACGAGCAGTACTTC. As protein: CASTSGQISYEQYF.

V gene TRBV7-9 combines with J gene TRBJ2-7, with a tentative D call TRBD1 (6 bases). Trimming left V 1 base short and J 3 bases short, with 10 bases between. Germline-derived CDR1 and CDR2 are SEHNR and FQNEAQ (reference sequence). The CDR3 consists of 14 residues. The CDR3 sequence: CASSLERGFYEQYF. The DNA for the CDR3 is TGTGCCAGCAGCTTAGAGAGGGGGTTCTACGAGCAGTACTTC.